The clone carrying this T cell receptor (beta chain) was picked up a small number of times. The treatment was: oral pan-JAK inhibitor, 5-10 mg twice daily. The source of the sample is a study of CD8+ T cells in alopecia areata. Sequencing used cDNA as its template, made by extracting RNA and reverse transcribing it. Produced via immunoSEQ multiplex PCR; TCRdb's table is partial and in-frame only. The sample has some 110,000 clones; approximately 54% are singletons. This CDR3 contains 15 residues. The trim removed 4 bases at V and 5 bases at J, leaving 3 bases unmatched. The germline CDR1 and CDR2 sequences are MNHNS and SASEGT.

The source material was CD8+ T cells sorted from blood, sampled at week 24, from a patient treated with tofacitinib. The receptor was isolated from a human donor with alopecia areata. The chain links TRBV6-1 to TRBJ2-5; 14 bases are a match to TRBD2. CDR3 sequence: CASSATSGGAETQYF. CDR3 DNA: TGTGCCAGCAGTGCGACTAGCGGGGGGGCTGAGACCCAGTACTTC.